A selection of T cell receptor beta chains follows, all from one sample in a study of T cells in Graves' hyperthyroidism and ophthalmopathy. Using its own MiXCR run on the multiplex PCR reads, TCRdb lists one record per CDR3 protein. The sample lists 640,000 or so distinct CDR3 sequences; approximately 15% were seen once. Sequencing used blood. The receptors were sampled from a woman between 18 and 30 years old with Graves' ophthalmopathy. CDR3s include the opening cysteine and the closing phenylalanine or tryptophan. D genes are given only for firm matches. Not every row has a clone size; where given, it reads once, few, many or a size class.

D gene: NA
J gene: TRBJ2-7
V gene: TRBV11-2
clone size: many
CDR3 DNA: TGTGCCAGCAGTGGACAGTGGGATTCCTACGAGCAGTACTTC
CDR3 protein: CASSGQWDSYEQYF

D gene: NA
J gene: TRBJ2-5
V gene: TRBV6-1
clone size: many
CDR3 DNA: TGTGCCAGCAGTGAAGTTTTGGGTGGCCAAGAGACCCAGTACTTC
CDR3 protein: CASSEVLGGQETQYF

D gene: NA
J gene: TRBJ1-2
V gene: TRBV3-1
clone size: few
CDR3 DNA: TGTGCCAGCAGCGCTCCCTCGGGCTACACCTTC
CDR3 protein: CASSAPSGYTF

D gene: NA
J gene: TRBJ1-2
V gene: TRBV20-1
clone size: many
CDR3 DNA: TGCAGTGCTACCGGGGACTACTATGGCTACACCTTC
CDR3 protein: CSATGDYYGYTF

D gene: NA
J gene: TRBJ2-1
V gene: TRBV30
clone size: many
CDR3 DNA: TGTGCCTGGAGTGCAAACCGGGGTGAGCAGTTCTTC
CDR3 protein: CAWSANRGEQFF

D gene: NA
J gene: TRBJ2-7
V gene: TRBV19
clone size: NA
CDR3 DNA: TGTGCCAGTAGTATGAGGGGTCGGGAGCAGTACTTC
CDR3 protein: CASSMRGREQYF

D gene: TRBD1
J gene: TRBJ2-1
V gene: TRBV27
clone size: few
CDR3 DNA: TGTGCCAGCCGGGACAGCTATGAGCAGTTCTTC
CDR3 protein: CASRDSYEQFF

D gene: TRBD2
J gene: TRBJ2-7
V gene: TRBV9
clone size: many
CDR3 DNA: TGTGCCAGCAGCGTAGATGCGGGAGTGAGCTACGAGCAGTACTTC
CDR3 protein: CASSVDAGVSYEQYF

D gene: TRBD2
J gene: TRBJ2-7
V gene: TRBV12-3/TRBV12-4
clone size: many
CDR3 DNA: TGTGCCAGCAGTCCCCGGGGAACCGGGACTAGCGGCTACGAGCAGTACTTC
CDR3 protein: CASSPRGTGTSGYEQYF

D gene: NA
J gene: TRBJ2-7
V gene: TRBV28
clone size: many
CDR3 DNA: TGTGCCAGCAGTTTAAGGGGGAGGGCCGCTGGACAGCCCTACGAGCAGTACTTC
CDR3 protein: CASSLRGRAAGQPYEQYF

D gene: NA
J gene: TRBJ2-1
V gene: TRBV27
clone size: few
CDR3 DNA: TGTGCCAGCAGTTGGCGCAATGAGCAGTTCTTC
CDR3 protein: CASSWRNEQFF

D gene: TRBD1
J gene: TRBJ2-1
V gene: TRBV29-1
clone size: many
CDR3 DNA: TGCAGCGTTGACCCCTCATCCTCCCGGGACAGGCCTTACAATGAGCAGTTCTTC
CDR3 protein: CSVDPSSSRDRPYNEQFF

D gene: TRBD1
J gene: TRBJ2-7
V gene: TRBV20-1
clone size: many
CDR3 DNA: TGCAGTGCTCAACGACAGGGGGAGGTATTCGAGCAGTACTTC
CDR3 protein: CSAQRQGEVFEQYF